This T cell receptor (beta chain) was observed in a study of beta chain features in type 1 diabetes. This clone was counted only a few times. Expressed TCRB transcripts were sequenced because the isolated RNA had all been reverse transcribed beforehand. This table comes from immunoSEQ multiplex PCR, and its TCRdb copy is limited to in-frame clones, with some not included. The data hold fewer than 250,000 clones, with about 70% observed a single time. This CDR3 region has 14 residues. Unmatched junction bases numbered 4, after V lost 4 bases and J lost 1 base. Per germline, CDR1 SGHRS and CDR2 YFSETQ. V and J are TRBV5-1 and TRBJ2-5, with 7 bases identical to TRBD1. The TCR comes from a man younger than 45 in good health. The material sequenced was naive CD4+ T cells from blood. This CDR3 reads CASSPGQLQETQYF. The DNA of the CDR3 is TGCGCCAGCAGCCCGGGACAGCTCCAAGAGACCCAGTACTTC.